These 19 T cell receptor beta chains originate from one sample sequenced in a study of human T cells and chemical hapten exposure. Time point noted: patch test 2, 6 weeks after DPC sensitization. Described treatment: therapeutic diphenylcyclopropenone sensitization with weekly scalp DPC. TCRdb recomputed calls from the RACE reads with MiXCR, one row per CDR3 protein. The sample has under 100,000 distinct CDR3 sequences, roughly 10% seen once; the top ten hold approximately 3.4%. The material was whole blood, obtained in connection with sensitization to the hapten diphenylcyclopropenone (DPC). All receptors derive from a woman between 40 and 50 years old with alopecia areata. Some clones in this sample may be carry-over from other donors' samples.

This clonotype was observed many times. CDR3 bases: TGTGCCAGCAGCTTCACAGGGGGTGAAAAACTGTTTTTT. Encoded protein: CASSFTGGEKLFF. The gene calls are TRBV7-2 and TRBJ1-4, with 8 bases matching TRBD1. Germline CDR1 reads SGHTA; CDR2 reads FQGNSA. The CDR3 is made up of 13 amino acids. Trimming at V came to 3 bases and at J to 7 bases, leaving 1 base not matched to a gene.

The sample holds many counts of this clonotype. The chain employs TRBV18 and TRBJ1-5; D is perhaps TRBD1 (5 bases). The V end lost 3 bases, the J end lost 9 bases, and 12 bases lay between the germline ends. This CDR3 spans 13 amino acids. The germline CDR1 and CDR2 sequences are KGHSH and LQKENI. In DNA, the CDR3 is TGTGCCAGCTCACCCGTCCAGGGCGGGCCCCAGCATTTT. This sequence encodes CASSPVQGGPQHF. The complete variable domain, with remaining parts taken from reference TRBV18 and TRBJ1-5, reads NAGVMQNPRHLVRRRGQEARLRCSPMKGHSHVYWYRQLPEEGLKFMVYLQKENIIDESGMPKERFSAEFPKEGPSILRIQQVVRGDSAAYFCASSPVQGGPQHFGDGTRLSIL.

At least ten counts were recorded for this clonotype. The rearrangement joins TRBV7-9 to TRBJ2-1, with D possibly being TRBD2 (7 bases). From germline, CDR1 is SEHNR and CDR2 FQNEAQ (reference sequence). V gave up 5 bases and J gave up 8 bases, with 25 bases separating them. This CDR3 contains 17 residues. This CDR3 reads CASSDNRGRGPGYEQFF. The CDR3 nucleotides are TGTGCCAGCAGCGATAACCGGGGGCGGGGGCCCGGGTATGAGCAGTTCTTC.

The genes are TRBV5-4 and TRBJ2-1; 13 bases are shared with TRBD2. Per the germline V gene, CDR1 is SGHNT and CDR2 is YYREEE (reference sequence). Unmatched junction bases numbered 3, after V lost 3 bases and J lost 6 bases. The CDR3 length is 15 residues. The CDR3, as DNA: TGTGCCAGCAGCTCCGGGACTAGCGGGACCAATGAGCAGTTCTTC. This gives the protein CASSSGTSGTNEQFF.

V and J are TRBV25-1 and TRBJ1-5, with D perhaps matching TRBD1 (5 bases). The CDR3 is made up of 13 amino acids. From germline, CDR1 is MGHDK and CDR2 SYGVNS. V was pared by 8 bases and J by 6 bases, with 14 bases between. CDR3 sequence: CASPLEGRQPQHF. The CDR3, as DNA: TGTGCCAGCCCTTTGGAGGGACGTCAGCCCCAGCATTTT.

This clonotype was seen at least ten times. The chain recombines TRBV6-2 or TRBV6-3 with TRBJ2-5; D unresolved. Deletions cut 7 bases from V and 3 bases from J, with 15 bases between. This CDR3 spans 14 amino acids. Germline-derived CDR1 and CDR2 are MNHEY and SVGEGT. This CDR3 reads CASTRAGPKETQYF. CDR3 nucleotides: TGTGCCAGCACCCGCGCTGGGCCGAAAGAGACCCAGTACTTC.

This clonotype was observed at least ten times. The chain carries TRBV27 and TRBJ2-5; D perhaps matches TRBD2 (7 bases). V was clipped by 8 bases and J by 3 bases, with 19 bases between them. Per the germline V gene, CDR1 is MNHEY and CDR2 is SMNVEV (reference sequence). The CDR3 contains 15 residues. CDR3 DNA sequence: TGTGCCAGCTACTCAATCGGGGGGCGCGAAGAGACCCAGTACTTC. It is translated as CASYSIGGREETQYF.

Concerning this clonotype itself: One base away lies a much larger clone, so this may be a sequencing read error. The rearrangement links TRBV4-1 to TRBJ1-6; TRBD1 matches at 8 bases. The CDR3 is 14 amino acids. The germline V gene encodes CDR1 MGHRA and CDR2 YSYEKL. Trimming cost V 5 bases and J 8 bases; bases outside gene matches: 5. DNA of the CDR3: TGCGCCAGCAGCGCGAGACAGGGGCATTCACCCCTCCACTTT. As protein: CASSARQGHSPLHF.

The CDR3, as DNA: TGTGCCAGCAGTACTGGGGGTTCCTACAATGAGCAGTTCTTC. This encodes CASSTGGSYNEQFF. The rearrangement links TRBV28 to TRBJ2-1; TRBD1 or TRBD2 may be the D gene (5 bases each). The V gene lost 5 bases and the J gene lost 1 base, with 9 bases spanning the gap. CDR1 and CDR2 (germline): MDHEN, SYDVKM. The CDR3 has 14 residues.

This clonotype was recorded a few times. The chain uses TRBV6-2 or TRBV6-3 and TRBJ2-3; D is undetermined. The V end lost 4 bases, the J end lost 6 bases, and 8 bases lay between the germline ends. This CDR3 is built from 12 residues. The V gene's germline CDR1 is MNHEY and CDR2 SVGEGT. CDR3 DNA: TGTGCCAGCAGTTTCATTCCGGATACGCAGTATTTT. This sequence encodes CASSFIPDTQYF.

The gene calls are TRBV30 and TRBJ1-1; D gene uncertain. Germline CDR1 and CDR2: GTSNPN and SVGIG (reference sequence). CDR3 length: 13 amino acids. V was cut by 3 bases and J by 0 bases, with 8 bases left in between. The CDR3 DNA reads TGTGCCTGGAGAGACGGAGTGAACACTGAAGCTTTCTTT. Translating it yields CAWRDGVNTEAFF.

This sequence joins TRBV29-1 and TRBJ1-6; 8 bases fit TRBD1. There are 12 residues in the CDR3. With V trimmed by 8 bases and J by 6 bases, 3 bases remained unmatched. Germline V gives CDR1 SQVTM, CDR2 ANQGSEA. The CDR3 DNA follows: TGCAGCCGGACAGGGTTTAATTCACCCCTCCACTTT. Its translation is CSRTGFNSPLHF. The variable domain in full, with the rest retrieved from reference TRBV29-1 and TRBJ1-6, is SAVISQKPSRDICQRGTSLTIQCQVDSQVTMMFWYRQQPGQSLTLIATANQGSEATYESGFVIDKFPISRPNLTFSTLTVSNMSPEDSSIYLCSRTGFNSPLHFGNGTRLTVT.

This clonotype occurred a few times. Sequence at one end of the junction differs from germline and may be a read error. The gene calls are TRBV6-2 or TRBV6-3 and TRBJ2-1; D gene unclear. Germline-derived CDR1 and CDR2 are MNHEY and SVGEGT. This CDR3 contains 12 residues. The CDR3 DNA follows: TGTGCCAGCAGTTATATGTACAATGAGCAGTCCTTC. It is translated as CASSYMYNEQSF.

This clonotype has ten or more counts. In nucleotides, the CDR3 is TGTGCCAGCAGTTACGGGGTGACTAATGAAAAACTGTTTTTT. Translation gives CASSYGVTNEKLFF. The chain has TRBV6-5 and TRBJ1-4; D unclear. The germline CDR1 and CDR2 sequences are MNHEY and SVGAGI. The CDR3 runs 14 residues. The V end lost 2 bases, the J end lost 2 bases, and 6 bases lay between the germline ends.

This chain connects TRBV5-5 to TRBJ2-1; the match to TRBD2 covers 9 bases. CDR3 length: 18 amino acids. V was pared by 5 bases and J by 0 bases, with 12 bases of the junction left unmatched. Per the germline V gene, CDR1 is SGHKS and CDR2 is YYEKEE (reference sequence). CDR3 region: CASSGQPLSGSSYNEQFF. The DNA of the CDR3 is TGTGCCAGCAGTGGGCAGCCACTTAGCGGGAGCTCCTACAATGAGCAGTTCTTC.

The table lists this clonotype with a few counts. The rearrangement joins TRBV7-2 to TRBJ2-7; 12 bases agree with TRBD2. CDR3 size: 20 residues. Germline CDR1 reads SGHTA; CDR2 reads FQGNSA. J was trimmed by 1 base and V by 5 bases; bases with no gene match: 18. The CDR3 loop is CASSLHGLAGRLIPSYEQYF. For the CDR3, the DNA is TGTGCCAGCAGCCTCCACGGACTAGCGGGGCGACTGATCCCTTCCTACGAGCAGTACTTC. The entire variable domain, with the rest obtained from reference TRBV7-2 and TRBJ2-7, is as follows: GAGVSQSPSNKVTEKGKDVELRCDPISGHTALYWYRQSLGQGLEFLIYFQGNSAPDKSGLPSDRFSAERTGGSVSTLTIQRTQQEDSAVYLCASSLHGLAGRLIPSYEQYFGPGTRLTVT.

This chain uses TRBV2 with TRBJ2-7; 7 bases agree with TRBD2. This CDR3 comprises 13 residues. The germline V gene encodes CDR1 SNHLY and CDR2 FYNNEI. The J segment lost 2 bases and the V segment lost 6 bases, leaving 4 bases of the junction unmatched. For the CDR3, the DNA is TGTGCCAGCAGCTTCCTAGCGGCCTACGAGCAGTACTTC. Translating gives CASSFLAAYEQYF.

In this sample, this clonotype turned up many times. The chain joins TRBV3-1 to TRBJ2-7; D not resolved. V gave up 0 bases and J gave up 6 bases, with 9 bases separating them. The CDR3 extends over 13 amino acids. Germline V CDR1 and CDR2: LGHDT, YNNKEL (reference sequence). CDR3 sequence reads: CASSQDTAIEQYF. CDR3 DNA sequence: TGTGCCAGCAGCCAAGATACGGCTATCGAGCAGTACTTC.

In its sample, this clonotype was seen many times. The chain joins TRBV9 to TRBJ2-1; 8 positions agree with TRBD2. Trimming removed 3 bases from V and 4 bases from J; junction bases left unmatched: 6. This CDR3 has 15 amino acids. Germline CDR1 and CDR2: SGDLS and YYNGEE. The CDR3 DNA reads as TGTGCCAGCAGCGCCTCCAGCGGGAGTTACAATGAGCAGTTCTTC. It translates to CASSASSGSYNEQFF.